This T cell receptor beta chain is drawn from a study of T cell responses to AZD1222 COVID-19 vaccine. The CDR3 is 16 amino acids. Looked up from germline, CDR1 is PRHDT and CDR2 is FYEKMQ (reference sequence). V dropped 3 bases and J dropped 0 bases, with 15 bases sitting between them. Profiling relied on immunoSEQ multiplex PCR, and the TCRdb table lists in-frame clones only, not all of them. The repertoire consists of some 150,000 clones, with roughly nine tenths occurring once and the leading ten covering roughly 1.5%. Study-wide results and limits: Epitopes outside B.1.351 and B.1.1.7 mutated regions reportedly drew nearly half of spike TCRs.

As regards this clone: Its antigen is still unknown.

The V and J genes are TRBV13 and TRBJ2-7; D is unclear. This clonotype was obtained from an adult who received the AZD1222 COVID-19 vaccine. The specimen was peripheral blood, collected 28 days after the second AZD1222 dose. The CDR3 nucleotides read TGTGCCAGCAGCTTGGGCCCGAGTTTAGGCTCCTACGAGCAGTACTTC. Translating gives CASSLGPSLGSYEQYF.